This TCR beta chain was identified during a study of TIL therapy for anti-PD-1-resistant metastatic lung cancer. Study-wide background: Median tumor mutation burden was under 1.6 mutations per megabase.

As for time point: pre-treatment sample, taken before nivolumab and TIL therapy. Most excised metastases sampled were pleural nodules or supraclavicular lymph nodes. Patients were adults with stage 4 NSCLC. The immunoSEQ assay was v3. The assay was immunoSEQ multiplex PCR, and TCRdb's table has in-frame clones only and misses some. Of over 20,000 clones listed, 55% to 75% are singletons. V lost 4 bases and J lost 6; bases outside the gene matches: 8. Germline V gene data show CDR1 as SGDLS and CDR2 as YYNGEE. The CDR3 is made up of 14 amino acids. The genes are TRBV9 and TRBJ1-2; 8 bases match TRBD1. This sequence was found in a person aged 25-79 years with non-small cell lung cancer. This sample comprised tumor tissue, obtained at baseline. This chain's CDR3 is CASSPQDRVHGYTF. For the CDR3, the DNA is TGTGCCAGCAGCCCCCAGGACAGGGTCCATGGCTACACCTTC.